A single TCR beta chain is shown here with its context. Treatment indicated: over 15 received Ad26.COV2.S at low or high dose, single or two shots; about five received placebo; per-sample allocation not given. Samples were taken on day 63 after the first vaccine or placebo injection. CDR3 length: 16 amino acids. The germline V and J ends were trimmed by 6 bases and 0 bases, with 15 bases remaining between them. The germline gives CDR1 MNHNY, CDR2 SVGAGI (reference sequence). The table came from immunoSEQ multiplex PCR; TCRdb's copy has only in-frame clones and leaves some out. The sample shows about 320,000 clones, about 90% of them seen only once. The data are from a study of Ad26.COV2.S vaccination and SARS-CoV-2 variants.

The clonotype was recovered from a person aged 18-65 years who received the Ad26.COV2.S COVID-19 vaccine or a placebo. V is TRBV6-6 and J is TRBJ2-1; D remains unclear. The sequencing here drew on peripheral blood, taken in a trial of Ad26.COV2.S vaccine versus placebo. CDR3 nucleotide sequence: TGTGCCAGCAGAAAAAAGGCCTCGAGCTCCTACAATGAGCAGTTCTTC. Amino acids: CASRKKASSSYNEQFF.